This TCR beta chain was captured in a study of T-cell memory formation after mild COVID-19. Study background: Across donors, TCR clusters were largely donor specific.

Each CDR3 protein is one row after TCRdb ran MiXCR on the 5' RACE reads. The sample gives hundreds of thousands of distinct CDR3 sequences, 18% of which show up once; approximately 12% is in the top ten. Study results and caveats: CD8+ contracting clones occupied EMRA, while CD4+ ones occupied mainly CM and EM.

V shed 2 bases and J shed 6 bases, with 17 bases lying between them. The CDR3 contains 15 residues. Per germline, CDR1 MNHEY and CDR2 SVGEGT. This clonotype was seen a handful of times. Its specificity is unknown. The gene calls are TRBV6-2 or TRBV6-3 and TRBJ2-7; no clear D. The source is an adult woman who had mild COVID-19 (a few samples of this study predate the infection). Cell type and time point are not known. Sequencing was carried out using PBMCs or a T cell subset sorted from them (not recorded which). DNA for the CDR3: TGTGCCAGCAGTTACGTTGGCGACGGGTACGGCGAGCAGTACTTC. Amino acids: CASSYVGDGYGEQYF.